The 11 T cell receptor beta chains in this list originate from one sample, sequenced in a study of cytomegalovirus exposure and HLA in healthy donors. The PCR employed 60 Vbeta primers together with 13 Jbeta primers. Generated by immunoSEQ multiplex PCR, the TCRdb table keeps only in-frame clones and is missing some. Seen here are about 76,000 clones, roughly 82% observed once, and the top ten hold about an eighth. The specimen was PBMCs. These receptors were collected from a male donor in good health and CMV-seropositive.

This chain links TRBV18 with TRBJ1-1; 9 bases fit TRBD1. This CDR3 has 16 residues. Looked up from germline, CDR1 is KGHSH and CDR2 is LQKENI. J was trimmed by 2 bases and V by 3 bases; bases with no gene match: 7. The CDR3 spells CASSPHRGLENTEAFF. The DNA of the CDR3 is TGTGCCAGCTCACCCCACAGGGGGCTGGAAAACACTGAAGCTTTCTTT.

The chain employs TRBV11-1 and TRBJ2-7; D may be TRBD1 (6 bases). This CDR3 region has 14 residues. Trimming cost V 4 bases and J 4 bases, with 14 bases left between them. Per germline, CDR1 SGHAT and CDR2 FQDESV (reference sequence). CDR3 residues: CASSSWGLAYEQYF. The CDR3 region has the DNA TGTGCCAGCAGCTCTTGGGGGCTTGCGTACGAGCAGTACTTC.

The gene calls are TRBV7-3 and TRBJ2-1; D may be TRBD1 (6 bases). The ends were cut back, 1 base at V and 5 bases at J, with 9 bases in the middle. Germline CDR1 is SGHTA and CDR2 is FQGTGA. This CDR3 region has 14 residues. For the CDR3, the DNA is TGTGCCAGCAGCTTAATAGGGGGTAACAATGAGCAGTTCTTC. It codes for CASSLIGGNNEQFF.

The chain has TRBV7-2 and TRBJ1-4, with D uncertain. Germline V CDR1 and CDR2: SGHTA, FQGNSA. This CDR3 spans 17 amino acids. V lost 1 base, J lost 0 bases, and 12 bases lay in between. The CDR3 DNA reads TGTGCCAGCAGCTTAGTCGGTCCACTCGCAACTAATGAAAAACTGTTTTTT. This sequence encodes CASSLVGPLATNEKLFF.

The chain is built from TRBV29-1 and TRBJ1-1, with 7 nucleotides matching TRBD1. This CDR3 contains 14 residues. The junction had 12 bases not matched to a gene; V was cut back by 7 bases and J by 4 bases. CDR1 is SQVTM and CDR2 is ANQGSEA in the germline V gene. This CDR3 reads CSGATGSRGTEAFF. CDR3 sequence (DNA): TGCAGCGGGGCGACAGGGTCGAGAGGCACTGAAGCTTTCTTT.

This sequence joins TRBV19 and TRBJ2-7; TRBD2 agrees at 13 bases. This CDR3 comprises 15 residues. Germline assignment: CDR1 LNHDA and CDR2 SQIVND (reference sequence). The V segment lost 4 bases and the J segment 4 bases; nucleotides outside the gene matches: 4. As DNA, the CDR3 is TGTGCCAGTAGTAGGGGACTAGCGGGACAGTACGAGCAGTACTTC. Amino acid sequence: CASSRGLAGQYEQYF.

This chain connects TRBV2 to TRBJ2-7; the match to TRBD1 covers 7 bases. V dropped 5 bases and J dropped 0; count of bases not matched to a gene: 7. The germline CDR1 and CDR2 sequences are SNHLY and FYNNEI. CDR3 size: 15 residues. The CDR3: CASSLKQGSSYEQYF. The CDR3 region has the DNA TGTGCCAGCAGTCTCAAACAGGGGAGCTCCTACGAGCAGTACTTC.

The CDR3 nucleotides are TGCGCCCCCTGCGGGCGGACGAGGAATGAGCAGTTCTTC. Encoded protein: CAPCGRTRNEQFF. The V gene is TRBV5-1, the J gene TRBJ2-1; TRBD2 might be the D (5 bases). Trimming took 10 bases from V and 7 from J, leaving 18 bases between them. Germline V gene lookup returns CDR1 SGHRS and CDR2 YFSETQ. CDR3 length: 13 amino acids.

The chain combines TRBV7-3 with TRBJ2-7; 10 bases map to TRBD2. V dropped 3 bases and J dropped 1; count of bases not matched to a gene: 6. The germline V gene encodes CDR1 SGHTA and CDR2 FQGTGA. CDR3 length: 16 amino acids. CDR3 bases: TGTGCCAGCAGCTTCCGGACTAGCGGTATTTCCTACGAGCAGTACTTC. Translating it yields CASSFRTSGISYEQYF.

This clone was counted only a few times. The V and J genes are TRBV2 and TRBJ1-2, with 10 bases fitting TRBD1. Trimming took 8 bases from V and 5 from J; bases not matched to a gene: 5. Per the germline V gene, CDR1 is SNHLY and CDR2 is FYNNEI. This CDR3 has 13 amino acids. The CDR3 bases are TGTGCCAGCTCCTTGGACAGGGGGTATGGCTACACCTTC. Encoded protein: CASSLDRGYGYTF.

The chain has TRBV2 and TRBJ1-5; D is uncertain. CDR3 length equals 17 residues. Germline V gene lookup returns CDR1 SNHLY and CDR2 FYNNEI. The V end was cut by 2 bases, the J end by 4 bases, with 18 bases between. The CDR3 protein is CASSETGRRNRNQPQHF. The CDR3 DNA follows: TGTGCCAGCAGTGAAACCGGGAGGAGGAACAGAAATCAGCCCCAGCATTTT.